Following are 16 T cell receptor beta chains from one sample sequenced in a study of blood T cell repertoires in COVID-19. Assay: immunoSEQ multiplex PCR; the TCRdb copy retains only in-frame clones and omits some. The repertoire holds about 77,000 clones, with around 69% as singletons. Sequenced: peripheral blood. These receptors were obtained from a man between 70 and 80 years old with active or convalescent COVID-19.

V gene TRBV30 combines with J gene TRBJ2-1; 15 bases map to TRBD2. J was trimmed by 1 base and V by 4 bases; bases with no gene match: 5. This CDR3 spans 17 amino acids. The germline CDR1 and CDR2 sequences are GTSNPN and SVGIG (reference sequence). This chain's CDR3 is CAWIGTSGGISYNEQFF. CDR3 coding DNA: TGTGCCTGGATCGGGACTAGCGGGGGGATTTCCTACAATGAGCAGTTCTTC.

The genes are TRBV4-2 and TRBJ1-1; D is uncertain. The germline CDR1 and CDR2 sequences are LGHNA and YNFKEQ. Trimming shortened V by 4 bases and J by 10 bases, and 10 bases separated the two germline ends. This CDR3 is built from 11 residues. DNA of the CDR3: TGTGCCAGCAGCCTCGAGGGCCTAGCTTTCTTT. Encoded protein: CASSLEGLAFF.

This clone occurred once. A read error may account for a junction end that differs from germline. This chain connects TRBV3-1 (or the pseudogene TRBV3-2) to TRBJ2-7; D is undetermined. CDR3 size: 13 residues. Germline V gene sequence: CDR1 LGHDT, CDR2 YNNKEL (reference sequence). The CDR3 is CASSCQPGPQPNF. CDR3 DNA: TGTGCCAGCAGCTGTCAGCCGGGTCCCCAACCGAACTTC.

In DNA, the CDR3 is TGTGCCAGTAGTATTATGGCAAACACTGAAGCTTTCTTT. Translated, it gives CASSIMANTEAFF. The rearrangement uses TRBV19 and TRBJ1-1; D call uncertain. Germline values: CDR1 LNHDA, CDR2 SQIVND (reference sequence). The CDR3 totals 13 residues. With 3 bases removed from V and 2 bases from J, the gap between germline ends came to 7 bases.

The chain employs TRBV29-1 and TRBJ1-2; no reliable D call. This CDR3 contains 14 residues. CDR1 is SQVTM, CDR2 ANQGSEA, per germline. Trimming took off 6 bases at V and 4 bases at J, with 18 bases between the two ends. The CDR3 coding sequence is TGCAGCGTCGGCGACCTTACACAGAGCTATGGCTACACCTTC. It encodes CSVGDLTQSYGYTF. The full variable domain, rest sourced from reference TRBV29-1 and TRBJ1-2, is SAVISQKPSRDICQRGTSLTIQCQVDSQVTMMFWYRQQPGQSLTLIATANQGSEATYESGFVIDKFPISRPNLTFSTLTVSNMSPEDSSIYLCSVGDLTQSYGYTFGSGTRLTVV.

J is TRBJ2-7 and V is TRBV9, with D possibly matching TRBD1 (6 bases). V was trimmed by 4 bases and J by 2 bases, leaving 19 bases between them. This CDR3 is 16 amino acids long. CDR1 is SGDLS, CDR2 YYNGEE, per germline. The CDR3 loop reads CASSPSLTGAAYEQYF. The CDR3 nucleotides are TGTGCCAGCAGCCCATCCTTGACAGGAGCAGCCTACGAGCAGTACTTC.

The rearrangement links TRBV5-1 to TRBJ1-3; the D is unclear. V shed 0 bases and J shed 4 bases, with 8 bases lying between them. The CDR3 contains 14 residues. CDR1 is SGHRS, CDR2 YFSETQ, per germline. The CDR3 spells CASSLAERGNTIYF. The CDR3 DNA is TGCGCCAGCAGCTTGGCCGAGAGGGGAAACACCATATATTTT.

The rearrangement links TRBV25-1 to TRBJ1-3, with unresolved D. V lost 1 base and J 7 bases, leaving 8 bases between the germline ends. This CDR3 spans 13 amino acids. Germline CDR1 MGHDK, CDR2 SYGVNS. This chain's CDR3 is CASSESPLNTIYF. In nucleotides, the CDR3 is TGTGCCAGCAGTGAATCCCCATTGAACACCATATATTTT. The full variable domain, its missing parts supplied by reference TRBV25-1 and TRBJ1-3, is EADIYQTPRYLVIGTGKKITLECSQTMGHDKMYWYQQDPGMELHLIHYSYGVNSTEKGDLSSESTVSRIRTEHFPLTLESARPSHTSQYLCASSESPLNTIYFGEGSWLTVV.

The CDR3 spells CASSLDQGLAGEQFF. In DNA form, the CDR3 reads TGTGCCAGCAGCTTAGATCAAGGACTAGCGGGAGAGCAGTTCTTC. The J gene is TRBJ2-1, the V gene TRBV11-2; 12 positions match TRBD2. CDR3 size: 15 residues. Germline assignment: CDR1 SGHAT and CDR2 FQNNGV. V trimming: 0 bases; J trimming: 10 bases; junction bases outside the gene matches: 4.

The table lists this clone with a count of one. This rearrangement joins TRBV6-6 to TRBJ1-5; D may be TRBD1 (5 bases). The germline CDR1 and CDR2 sequences are MNHNY and SVGAGI (reference sequence). V dropped 5 bases and J dropped 5 bases, with 22 bases sitting between them. The length of the CDR3 is 17 residues. DNA for the CDR3: TGTGCCAGCAGTCCCGGGGGACGTTTGGGGTCCCATCAGCCCCAGCATTTT. This sequence encodes CASSPGGRLGSHQPQHF.

The chain joins TRBV7-5 to TRBJ1-1. TRBV7-5 has pseudogene status. The CDR3 spans 17 residues. The CDR3 nucleotides read TGTGTCAGAAGCTTAGATCTGGAGAGAAACCCGGGGACTGAAGCTTTCTTT. This sequence encodes CVRSLDLERNPGTEAFF.

The chain joins TRBV4-2 to TRBJ2-3, with 7 bases that match TRBD2. Trimming at V came to 3 bases and at J to 3 bases, leaving 6 bases not matched to a gene. The CDR3 covers 15 residues. The germline CDR1 and CDR2 sequences are LGHNA and YNFKEQ. CDR3 DNA sequence: TGTGCCAGCAGCCAGGCTCGGGGGGTGACAGATACGCAGTATTTT. Translation: CASSQARGVTDTQYF.

This sequence joins TRBV13 and TRBJ1-4; TRBD1 is a possible D gene (5 bases). V shed 3 bases and J shed 3 bases, with 17 bases lying between them. This CDR3 spans 17 amino acids. CDR1 PRHDT and CDR2 FYEKMQ come from the germline V gene (reference sequence). The CDR3 is CASSFGWRGRANEKLFF. Here the CDR3 DNA reads TGTGCCAGCAGCTTTGGATGGAGGGGTAGGGCTAATGAAAAACTGTTTTTT.

V gene TRBV30 combines with J gene TRBJ2-1; possibly TRBD1 for D (5 bases). V was shortened by 5 bases and J by 7 bases, with 12 bases between the two germline ends. The germline V gene encodes CDR1 GTSNPN and CDR2 SVGIG (reference sequence). The CDR3 is made up of 12 amino acids. CDR3 nucleotides: TGTGCCTGGGTGGACATCTCAAATGAGCAGTTCTTC. Its protein product is CAWVDISNEQFF.

This clone was detected only a few times. The J gene is TRBJ1-5, the V gene TRBV19; D unresolved. The CDR3 covers 15 residues. Trimming removed 3 bases at V and 7 bases at J, with 16 bases between. Germline V gives CDR1 LNHDA, CDR2 SQIVND (reference sequence). The CDR3 DNA reads TGTGCCAGTAGTATCCCCAGGCTCCCGGGACAGCCCCAGCATTTT. Translated: CASSIPRLPGQPQHF.

The rearrangement joins TRBV28 to TRBJ1-2; 9 bases align to TRBD1. Per germline, CDR1 MDHEN and CDR2 SYDVKM. The CDR3 is 12 residues long. J lost 12 bases, V lost 5 bases, and 7 bases had no gene match. The CDR3 nucleotides read TGTGCCAGCAGTGGGCCGGGACAGGGTAACACCTTC. Its protein product is CASSGPGQGNTF.